This TCR beta chain is drawn from a study of beta chain features in type 1 diabetes. Reverse transcribing all isolated RNA meant expressed TCRB transcripts were sequenced. Produced via immunoSEQ multiplex PCR; TCRdb's table is partial and in-frame only. Of about 260,000 clones in the sample, just over 20% were seen once. This clone was seen only a few times. Its cognate antigen is unknown. Study-wide results and limits: Moderately but significantly shorter TCRB CDR3s were found in Type 1 diabetes patients in all four CD4+ subsets.

The CDR3 has 15 residues. J lost 4 bases, V lost 0 bases, and 7 bases had no gene match. Per the germline V gene, CDR1 is GTSNPN and CDR2 is SVGIG (reference sequence). Sample: naive CD4+ T cells from blood. The rearrangement links TRBV30 to TRBJ2-7, with 9 positions matching TRBD1. The TCR was taken from a middle-aged woman with type 1 diabetes. In DNA form, the CDR3 reads TGTGCCTGGAGTGTACCGGGACAGGGTCGATACGAGCAGTACTTC. This codes for CAWSVPGQGRYEQYF.